This paragraph reports one TCR beta chain. The antigen it binds to is not known. An approximately 2.5 ml peripheral blood sample was drawn into PAXgene tubes per donor and stored at -80°C. Without T cell sorting, total RNA was isolated from whole blood using the PAXgene blood miRNA kit on an automated QIAcube. Peripheral blood from monozygotic twin pairs concordant or discordant for inflammatory bowel disease was subjected to deep TCRalpha and TCRbeta repertoire profiling with unique molecular barcoding. Smoking habits were recorded for all twin pairs, with individuals classified as current, former or never smokers. These data are taken from a study of monozygotic twins with inflammatory bowel disease (dated by TCRdb to about 2019). Background on the whole study: The complete study included around 30 monozygotic twin pairs: 19 IBD-discordant Danish pairs and nine German pairs, of which four were IBD-concordant and five were IBD-discordant. The search for disease-associated traits relied mainly on comparing IBD patients with their genetically identical healthy co-twins within discordant pairs. Each individual had, on average, about 151 000 unique TCRalpha sequences and 181 000 unique TCRbeta sequences available for analysis.

Libraries were built with 5' RACE. For each TCR library, approximately 4,000 ng of total RNA was used. For each sample, cDNA synthesis with SMARTScribe reverse transcriptase was split into eight separate reactions. During cDNA synthesis, unique molecular identifiers containing a 6-nucleotide sample barcode were introduced by template switching. Amplification of TCRalpha and TCRbeta cDNA involved two nested PCRs of roughly 17 and 9 cycles, and each PCR was followed by bead purification. Before amplification, the cDNA was both treated with uracil DNA-glycosylase and purified with the QIAquick PCR purification kit. The second PCR added Illumina TruSeq-compatible adapters along with sample-specific barcodes. TapeStation and Qubit were used to check library quality and concentration, and 5 to 6.5 ng of each library went into the pool. Pooled libraries were sequenced on an Illumina HiSeq2500 single-index Rapid Run with 2 x 100 bp reads and custom sequencing primers. The source study handled its data this way. PCR and sequencing errors were corrected by UMI-based consensus assembly using MiGEC version 1.2.6. MiXCR version 2.1.1 handled V(D)J alignment, clonotype assembly and CDR3 extraction. Gene usage, clonotype sharing and MAIT/NKT TCR abundance were normalised by analysing the top 1000, 10 000 and 20 000 clonotypes per sample. After downsampling to 27 000 UMIs, diversity was calculated as the inverse Simpson index using the vegan R package. Paired Mann-Whitney U tests on discordant twin pairs were used, with Benjamini-Hochberg multiple-testing correction. Once TCRdb had reprocessed the reads, it stored one entry per CDR3 protein sequence and supplied no DNA. It is TCRdb's table, rather than the study itself, that gives the V and J calls and clone size. This sample's table lists nearly 450,000 distinct CDR3 sequences. The leading ten clones occupy about 2.2% of the sample.

CDR3 length: 14 amino acids, cysteine to phenylalanine. This entry has no DNA. CDR1 and CDR2 (SGHDN, FVKESK) derive from the germline V gene. The investigation overall reported the following: Repertoire similarity did not differ between concordant and discordant twins, possibly due to limited statistical power. Different T cell subtypes could not be distinguished in the analysis. No single strong signal or clonotype linked to IBD turned up in the results, so the idea that one exists was not supported. TCRbeta repertoire diversity, by inverse Simpson index, was decreased in IBD patients compared with their healthy co-twins. Because patients were on differing immunosuppressive treatments, the repertoires may have picked up extra background noise and inter-individual variability. IBD patients shared fewer clonotypes with other individuals than healthy twins did, most markedly in patients showing signs of disease activity.

This receptor was taken from a human donor with ulcerative colitis or Crohn's disease, or a healthy co-twin of an affected twin (not recorded which). The sequencing input was blood. The sequence links TRBV14 to TRBJ1-2; TCRdb designates TRBD1, a call that cannot be tested without DNA. The CDR3 loop reads CASSQGGQGRINTF.